A single sample gave rise to the 8 T cell receptor beta chains below, sequenced in a study of siplizumab effects on memory and regulatory T cells. Assay: immunoSEQ multiplex PCR; the TCRdb copy retains only in-frame clones and omits some. The sample includes 70,000 or so clones, roughly nine tenths of them seen just once. The sequencing sample was made of CD8+ T cells sorted from blood. All receptors derive from a human donor in good health.

The gene calls are TRBV7-9 and TRBJ2-1; D is unclear. The CDR3 has 13 residues. Trimming cost V 1 base and J 9 bases, with 10 bases left between them. Germline lookup yields CDR1 SEHNR and CDR2 FQNEAQ (reference sequence). Here the CDR3 DNA reads TGTGCCAGCAGCTTAGACCCTAACGCTGAGCAGTTCTTC. Translated: CASSLDPNAEQFF. The full variable domain, its missing parts supplied by reference TRBV7-9 and TRBJ2-1, is DTGVSQNPRHKITKRGQNVTFRCDPISEHNRLYWYRQTLGQGPEFLTYFQNEAQLEKSRLLSDRFSAERPKGSFSTLEIQRTEQGDSAMYLCASSLDPNAEQFFGPGTRLTVL.

This clone has a single count. The rearrangement joins TRBV6-5 to TRBJ2-1; D might be TRBD1 (6 bases). The CDR3 consists of 14 residues. CDR1 is MNHEY, CDR2 SVGAGI, per germline. V was shortened by 0 bases and J by 4 bases, with 7 bases between the two germline ends. The CDR3 loop is CASSYSDSYNEQFF. DNA of the CDR3: TGTGCCAGCAGTTACTCGGACAGTTACAATGAGCAGTTCTTC.

In its sample, this clone was seen once. V is TRBV7-9 and J is TRBJ2-5; D tentatively fits TRBD1 or TRBD2 (5 bases each). The ends were cut back, 0 bases at V and 5 bases at J, with 16 bases in the middle. The CDR3 is 16 residues long. Germline V lookup: CDR1 SEHNR, CDR2 FQNEAQ (reference sequence). Written as DNA, the CDR3 is TGTGCCAGCAGCTTAGCCCAATCGGGACCAGGGGAGACCCAGTACTTC. Its protein is CASSLAQSGPGETQYF. Filled out from reference TRBV7-9 and TRBJ2-5, the complete variable domain reads DTGVSQNPRHKITKRGQNVTFRCDPISEHNRLYWYRQTLGQGPEFLTYFQNEAQLEKSRLLSDRFSAERPKGSFSTLEIQRTEQGDSAMYLCASSLAQSGPGETQYFGPGTRLLVL.

The chain is built from TRBV12-5 and TRBJ1-5; possible D gene TRBD1, 6 bases. Germline-derived CDR1 and CDR2 are LGHNT and FRNRAP. The CDR3 runs to 14 residues. Deletions cut 7 bases from V and 7 bases from J, with 17 bases between. Here the CDR3 reads CASAFSAGAQPQHF. CDR3 bases: TGTGCTAGTGCATTTTCGGCAGGGGCCCAGCCCCAGCATTTT.

The rearrangement links TRBV27 to TRBJ2-1; TRBD2 agrees at 11 bases. After removal of 6 bases from V and 3 bases from J, the junction contained 4 bases not matched to a gene. The V gene's germline CDR1 is MNHEY and CDR2 SMNVEV (reference sequence). The length of the CDR3 is 15 residues. This CDR3 reads CASSPGTSGYNEQFF. CDR3 DNA: TGTGCCAGCAGCCCGGGGACTAGCGGCTACAATGAGCAGTTCTTC.

This CDR3 reads CASSPGRGYNEQFF. Here the CDR3 DNA reads TGTGCCAGTAGTCCCGGGAGAGGCTACAATGAGCAGTTCTTC. V is TRBV19 and J is TRBJ2-1; maybe TRBD2 (6 bases). V dropped 5 bases and J dropped 3 bases, with 11 bases sitting between them. Germline V CDR1 and CDR2: LNHDA, SQIVND (reference sequence). The CDR3 contains 14 residues.

The chain joins TRBV6-6 to TRBJ1-2; 8 bases are a match to TRBD1. Germline trimming cut 6 bases from V and 3 bases from J; bases unmatched to any gene: 9. The V gene's germline CDR1 is MNHNY and CDR2 SVGAGI (reference sequence). This CDR3 comprises 15 residues. CDR3 in amino acids: CASSPKGQEYYGYTF. CDR3 in DNA: TGTGCCAGCAGCCCAAAGGGACAGGAGTACTATGGCTACACCTTC.

This chain links TRBV7-3 with TRBJ2-3; the D gene could be TRBD1 or TRBD2 (5 bases each). The CDR3 extends over 15 amino acids. V lost 5 bases and J lost 3, with 15 bases in between. Germline CDR1 is SGHTA and CDR2 is FQGTGA. The CDR3 DNA sequence: TGTGCCAGCAGCCCCGACTGGGGCGGGACAGATACGCAGTATTTT. Its translation is CASSPDWGGTDTQYF.